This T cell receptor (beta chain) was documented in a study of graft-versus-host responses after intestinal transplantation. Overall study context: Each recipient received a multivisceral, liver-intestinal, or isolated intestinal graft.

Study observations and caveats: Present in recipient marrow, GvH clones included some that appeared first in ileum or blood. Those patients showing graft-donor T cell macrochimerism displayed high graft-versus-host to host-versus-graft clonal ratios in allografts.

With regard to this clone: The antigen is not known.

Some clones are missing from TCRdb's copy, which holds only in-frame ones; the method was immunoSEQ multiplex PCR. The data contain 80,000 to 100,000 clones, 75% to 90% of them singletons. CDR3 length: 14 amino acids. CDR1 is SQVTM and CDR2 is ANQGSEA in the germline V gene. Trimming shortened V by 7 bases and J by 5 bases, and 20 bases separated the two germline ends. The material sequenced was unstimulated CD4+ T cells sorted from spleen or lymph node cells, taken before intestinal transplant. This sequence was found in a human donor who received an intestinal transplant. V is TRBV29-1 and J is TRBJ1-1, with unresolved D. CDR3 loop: CSAASGRERTEAFF. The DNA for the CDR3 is TGCAGCGCCGCATCGGGTAGGGAGAGGACTGAAGCTTTCTTT.